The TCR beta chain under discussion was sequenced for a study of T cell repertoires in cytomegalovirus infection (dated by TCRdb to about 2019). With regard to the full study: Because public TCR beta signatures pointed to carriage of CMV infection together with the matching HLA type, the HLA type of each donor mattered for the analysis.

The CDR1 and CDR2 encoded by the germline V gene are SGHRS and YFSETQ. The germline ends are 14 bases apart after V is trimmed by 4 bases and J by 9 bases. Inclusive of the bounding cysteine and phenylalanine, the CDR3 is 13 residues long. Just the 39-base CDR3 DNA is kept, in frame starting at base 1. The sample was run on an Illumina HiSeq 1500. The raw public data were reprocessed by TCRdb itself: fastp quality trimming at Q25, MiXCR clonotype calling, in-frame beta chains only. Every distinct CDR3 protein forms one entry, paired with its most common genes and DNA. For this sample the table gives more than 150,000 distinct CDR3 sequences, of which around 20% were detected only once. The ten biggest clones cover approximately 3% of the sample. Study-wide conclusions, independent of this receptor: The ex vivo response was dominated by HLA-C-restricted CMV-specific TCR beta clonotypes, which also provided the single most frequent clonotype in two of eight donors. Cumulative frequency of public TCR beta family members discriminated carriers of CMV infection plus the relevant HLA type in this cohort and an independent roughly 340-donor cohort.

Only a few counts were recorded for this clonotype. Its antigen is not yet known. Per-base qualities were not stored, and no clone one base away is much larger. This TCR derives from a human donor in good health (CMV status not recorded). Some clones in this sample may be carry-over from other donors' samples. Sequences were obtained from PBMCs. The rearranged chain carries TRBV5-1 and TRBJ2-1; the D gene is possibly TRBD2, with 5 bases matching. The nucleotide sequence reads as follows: TGCGCCAGCAGCCTTGTCCCCAGCGGTGAGCAGTTCTTC. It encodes CASSLVPSGEQFF.